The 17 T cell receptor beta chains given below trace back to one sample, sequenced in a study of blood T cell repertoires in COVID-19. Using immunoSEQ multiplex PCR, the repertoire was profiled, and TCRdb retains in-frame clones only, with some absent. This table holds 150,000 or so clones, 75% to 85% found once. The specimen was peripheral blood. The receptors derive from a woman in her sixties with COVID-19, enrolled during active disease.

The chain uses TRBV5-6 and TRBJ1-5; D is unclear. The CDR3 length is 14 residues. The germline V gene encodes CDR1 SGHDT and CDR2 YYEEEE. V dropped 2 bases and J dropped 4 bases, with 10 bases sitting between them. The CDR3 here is CASSFGISNQPQHF. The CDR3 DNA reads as TGTGCCAGCAGCTTCGGTATTTCAAATCAGCCCCAGCATTTT.

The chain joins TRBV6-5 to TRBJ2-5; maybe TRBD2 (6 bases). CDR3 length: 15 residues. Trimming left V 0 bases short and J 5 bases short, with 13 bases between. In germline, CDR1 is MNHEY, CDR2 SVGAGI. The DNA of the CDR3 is TGTGCCAGCAGTTACTCGGCGGGGTTTGGGGAGACCCAGTACTTC. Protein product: CASSYSAGFGETQYF.

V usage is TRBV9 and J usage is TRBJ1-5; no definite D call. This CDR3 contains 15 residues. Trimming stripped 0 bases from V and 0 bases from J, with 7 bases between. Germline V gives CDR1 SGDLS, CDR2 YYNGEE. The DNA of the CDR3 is TGTGCCAGCAGCGTAGGGAGTTATAGCAATCAGCCCCAGCATTTT. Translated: CASSVGSYSNQPQHF.

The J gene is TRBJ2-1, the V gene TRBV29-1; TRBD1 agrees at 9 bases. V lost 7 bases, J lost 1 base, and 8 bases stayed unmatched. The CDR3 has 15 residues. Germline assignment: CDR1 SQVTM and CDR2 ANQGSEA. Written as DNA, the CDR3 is TGCAGCGCCAGGACGGACAGGGGATCCTACAATGAGCAGTTCTTC. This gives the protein CSARTDRGSYNEQFF.

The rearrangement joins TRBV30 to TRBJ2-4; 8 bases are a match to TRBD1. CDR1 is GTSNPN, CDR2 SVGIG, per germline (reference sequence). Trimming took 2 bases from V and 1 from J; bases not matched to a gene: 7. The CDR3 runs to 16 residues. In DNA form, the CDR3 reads TGTGCCTGGAGTCCAGGGCAGGGGGCGGCCAAAAACATTCAGTACTTC. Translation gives CAWSPGQGAAKNIQYF.

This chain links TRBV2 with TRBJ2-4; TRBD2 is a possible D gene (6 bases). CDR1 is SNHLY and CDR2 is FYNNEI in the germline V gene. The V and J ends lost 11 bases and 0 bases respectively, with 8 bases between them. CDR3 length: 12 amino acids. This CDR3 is CARGEAKNIQYF. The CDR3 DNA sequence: TGTGCCCGCGGGGAAGCCAAAAACATTCAGTACTTC.

CDR3 sequence: CASRPAGAHNEQFF. The CDR3 region has the DNA TGCGCCAGCAGACCAGCGGGGGCCCACAATGAGCAGTTCTTC. The gene calls are TRBV10-2 and TRBJ2-1; 8 bases line up with TRBD2. Trimming cost V 6 bases and J 5 bases; bases outside gene matches: 6. The CDR3 covers 14 residues. Germline CDR1 and CDR2: WSHSY and SAAADI.

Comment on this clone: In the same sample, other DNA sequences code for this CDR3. The CDR3 nucleotides are TGTGCCAGCAGCACTAGCGGGAGGGCCGTGTACGAGCAGTACTTC. Translated, it gives CASSTSGRAVYEQYF. The chain joins TRBV28 to TRBJ2-7; 13 nucleotides agree with TRBD2. CDR3 size: 15 residues. In germline, CDR1 is MDHEN, CDR2 SYDVKM. J was trimmed by 4 bases and V by 6 bases; bases with no gene match: 6. The variable domain in full, with the rest retrieved from reference TRBV28 and TRBJ2-7, is DVKVTQSSRYLVKRTGEKVFLECVQDMDHENMFWYRQDPGLGLRLIYFSYDVKMKEKGDIPEGYSVSREKKERFSLILESASTNQTSMYLCASSTSGRAVYEQYFGPGTRLTVT.

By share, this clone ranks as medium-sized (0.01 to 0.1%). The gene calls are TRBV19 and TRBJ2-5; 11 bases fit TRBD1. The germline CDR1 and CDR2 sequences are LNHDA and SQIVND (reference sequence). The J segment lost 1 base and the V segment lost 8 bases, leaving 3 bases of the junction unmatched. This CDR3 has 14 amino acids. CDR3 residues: CASGGQGAQETQYF. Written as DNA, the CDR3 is TGTGCCAGTGGAGGACAGGGGGCCCAAGAGACCCAGTACTTC. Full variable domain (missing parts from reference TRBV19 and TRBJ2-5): DGGITQSPKYLFRKEGQNVTLSCEQNLNHDAMYWYRQDPGQGLRLIYYSQIVNDFQKGDIAEGYSVSREKKESFPLTVTSAQKNPTAFYLCASGGQGAQETQYFGPGTRLLVL.

For the CDR3, the DNA is TGTGCCAGCAGCCCCCTTGGACTAGCGGGAGTCTACGAGCAGTACTTC. Amino acid sequence: CASSPLGLAGVYEQYF. V gene TRBV28 combines with J gene TRBJ2-7; 13 nucleotides agree with TRBD2. CDR3 length: 16 residues. Germline CDR1 reads MDHEN; CDR2 reads SYDVKM. Trimming took 6 bases from V and 3 from J; bases not matched to a gene: 8. Looking up the rest from reference TRBV28 and TRBJ2-7 gives the full variable domain: DVKVTQSSRYLVKRTGEKVFLECVQDMDHENMFWYRQDPGLGLRLIYFSYDVKMKEKGDIPEGYSVSREKKERFSLILESASTNQTSMYLCASSPLGLAGVYEQYFGPGTRLTVT.

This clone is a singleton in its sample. CDR3 nucleotide sequence: TGTGCCTGGAGTAATCGGTATACGCAGTATTTT. It encodes CAWSNRYTQYF. The chain recombines TRBV30 with TRBJ2-3; D unclear. CDR1 is GTSNPN, CDR2 SVGIG, per germline (reference sequence). The CDR3 is 11 amino acids. V was clipped by 2 bases and J by 7 bases, with 7 bases between them.

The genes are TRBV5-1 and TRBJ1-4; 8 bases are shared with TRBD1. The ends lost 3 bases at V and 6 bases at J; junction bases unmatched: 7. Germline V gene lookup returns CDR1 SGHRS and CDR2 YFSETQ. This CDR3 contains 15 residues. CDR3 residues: CASSYQGAEDEKLFF. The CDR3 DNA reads TGCGCCAGCAGCTATCAGGGGGCGGAAGATGAAAAACTGTTTTTT.

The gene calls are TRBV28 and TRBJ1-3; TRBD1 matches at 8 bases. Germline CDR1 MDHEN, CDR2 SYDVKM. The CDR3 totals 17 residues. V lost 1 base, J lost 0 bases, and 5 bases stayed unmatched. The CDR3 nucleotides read TGTGCCAGCAGTTTATTCCGGACAGGGCTCTCTGGAAACACCATATATTTT. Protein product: CASSLFRTGLSGNTIYF.

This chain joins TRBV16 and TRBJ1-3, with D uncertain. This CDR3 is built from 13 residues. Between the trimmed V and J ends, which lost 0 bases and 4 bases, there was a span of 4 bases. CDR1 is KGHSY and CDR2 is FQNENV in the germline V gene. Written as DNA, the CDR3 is TGTGCCAGCAGCCAATCGAGGGGAAACACCATATATTTT. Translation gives CASSQSRGNTIYF. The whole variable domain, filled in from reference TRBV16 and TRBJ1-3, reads GEEVAQTPKHLVRGEGQKAKLYCAPIKGHSYVFWYQQVLKNEFKFLISFQNENVFDETGMPKERFSAKCLPNSPCSLEIQATKLEDSAVYFCASSQSRGNTIYFGEGSWLTVV.

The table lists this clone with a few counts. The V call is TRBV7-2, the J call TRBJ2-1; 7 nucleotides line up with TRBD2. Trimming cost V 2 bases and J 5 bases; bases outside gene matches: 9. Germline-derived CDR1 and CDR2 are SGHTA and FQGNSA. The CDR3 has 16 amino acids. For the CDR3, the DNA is TGTGCCAGCAGCTTATTCTCTAGCGGACGAAACAATGAGCAGTTCTTC. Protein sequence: CASSLFSSGRNNEQFF.

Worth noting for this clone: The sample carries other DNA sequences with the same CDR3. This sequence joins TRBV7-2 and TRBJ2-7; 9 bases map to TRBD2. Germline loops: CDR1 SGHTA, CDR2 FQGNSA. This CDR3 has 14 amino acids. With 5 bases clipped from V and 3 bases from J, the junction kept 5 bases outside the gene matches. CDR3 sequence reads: CASSPTSGLYEQYF. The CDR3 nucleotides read TGTGCCAGCAGCCCAACTAGCGGGCTCTACGAGCAGTACTTC. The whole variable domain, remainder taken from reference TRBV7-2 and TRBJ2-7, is GAGVSQSPSNKVTEKGKDVELRCDPISGHTALYWYRQSLGQGLEFLIYFQGNSAPDKSGLPSDRFSAERTGGSVSTLTIQRTQQEDSAVYLCASSPTSGLYEQYFGPGTRLTVT.

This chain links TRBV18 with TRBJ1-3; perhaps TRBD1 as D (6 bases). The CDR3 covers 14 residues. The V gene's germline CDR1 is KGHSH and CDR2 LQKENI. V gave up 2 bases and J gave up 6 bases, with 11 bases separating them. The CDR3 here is CASSPLAGENTIYF. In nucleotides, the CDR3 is TGTGCCAGCTCACCATTGGCAGGGGAAAACACCATATATTTT.